This T cell receptor (beta chain) derives from a study of blood T cell repertoires in COVID-19. Study background: Samples came from the United States, Italy and Spain, spanning acute and convalescent COVID-19. Sample material is recorded as cDNA or gDNA derived from T cells, B-cell-depleted T cells, or PBMCs.

Notes on this clone: At one boundary the junction diverges from the germline segment, which might be a read error.

Original processing methods: The authors estimated nucleated cell counts from reference gene primer amplification. Generated by immunoSEQ multiplex PCR, the TCRdb table keeps only in-frame clones and is missing some. The V and J calls and clone size are taken from that table; D and trimming were inferred from the DNA. The sample records over 55,000 clones, about 86% being singletons. Material for sequencing was peripheral blood. The receptor was isolated from a man over 45 with active COVID-19.

In DNA form, the CDR3 reads TGTGCCAGCAGTTTAGGGGGCAGGGCAGATACGCAGTATTTT. It translates to CASSLGGRADTQYF. The rearrangement uses TRBV11-3 and TRBJ2-3, with 7 bases aligning to TRBD1. CDR1 and CDR2 (germline): SGHNT, YENEEA. CDR3 size: 14 residues. Using reference TRBV11-3 and TRBJ2-3 for the parts outside the CDR3, the full variable domain is EAGVVQSPRYKIIEKKQPVAFWCNPISGHNTLYWYLQNLGQGPELLIRYENEEAVDDSQLPKDRFSAERLKGVDSTLKIQPAELGDSAVYLCASSLGGRADTQYFGPGTRLTVL.